This T cell receptor (beta chain) was sequenced in a study of blood T cells in healthy people across ages. Study-wide results and caveats: Aged donors had fewer naive CD4+ cells and lower diversity than long-lived donors.

Only a few counts were recorded for this clonotype. The antigen is unknown. A second roughly 7 to 12 cycle PCR used barcoded and J-beta primers. Each CDR3 protein is one row after TCRdb ran MiXCR on the 5' RACE reads. The sample shows fewer than 1,200,000 distinct CDR3 sequences, about 25% of them seen only once. V lost 7 bases and J lost 4, with 13 bases in between. This CDR3 is built from 13 residues. The sample was also linked to a second study, of T cells of mothers and their children. That study reports: The study sampled a few healthy Caucasian mothers and their six children. Each mother yielded more than 9 million TCR beta CDR3 reads. Each child yielded millions of reads.

V is TRBV12-3 or TRBV12-4 and J is TRBJ1-2; D not resolved. Material for sequencing was blood. The receptor was isolated from a girl aged 2 to 9 in good health. The CDR3 nucleotides are TGTGCCAGCAACGTCGCCGGGATCTATGGCTACACCTTC. Translated, it gives CASNVAGIYGYTF.